This T cell receptor beta chain came from a study of blood T cell repertoires in COVID-19. Study-level background: The United States, Italy and Spain supplied acute and convalescent COVID-19 samples. Sources were T cells, B-cell-depleted T cells, or PBMCs; the material itself was cDNA or gDNA.

As handled by the study authors: The authors estimated nucleated cell counts from reference gene primer amplification. Clones were read by immunoSEQ multiplex PCR, and TCRdb kept only the in-frame ones, dropping some. That table gives V, J and clone size, and the DNA gave D and trimming. Of 65,000 to 75,000 clones listed, around 82% are singletons. This CDR3 spans 11 amino acids. The trim removed 5 bases at V and 4 bases at J, leaving 1 base unmatched. Germline CDR1 GTSNPN, CDR2 SVGIG (reference sequence). The TCR originated in a human donor in a cohort sampled during active COVID-19. The chain combines TRBV30 with TRBJ2-7; 8 bases fit TRBD2. The specimen was peripheral blood. CDR3 sequence reads: CAWGTSYEQYF. CDR3 nucleotides: TGTGCCTGGGGGACTAGTTACGAGCAGTACTTC.